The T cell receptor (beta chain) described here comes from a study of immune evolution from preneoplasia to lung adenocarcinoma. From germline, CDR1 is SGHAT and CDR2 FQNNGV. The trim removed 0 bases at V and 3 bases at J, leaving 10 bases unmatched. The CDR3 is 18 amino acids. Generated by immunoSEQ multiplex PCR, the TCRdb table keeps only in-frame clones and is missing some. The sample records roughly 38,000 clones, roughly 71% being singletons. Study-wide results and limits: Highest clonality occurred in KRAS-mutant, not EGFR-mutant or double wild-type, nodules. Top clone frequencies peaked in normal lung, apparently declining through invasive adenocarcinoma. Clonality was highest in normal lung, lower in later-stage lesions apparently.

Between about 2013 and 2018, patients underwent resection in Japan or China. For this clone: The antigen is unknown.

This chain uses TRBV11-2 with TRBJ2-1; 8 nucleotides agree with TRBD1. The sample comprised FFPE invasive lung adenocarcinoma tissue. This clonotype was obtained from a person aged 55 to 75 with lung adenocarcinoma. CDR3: CASSLDLYGTGDYNEQFF. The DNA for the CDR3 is TGTGCCAGCAGCTTAGACTTGTATGGGACAGGAGACTACAATGAGCAGTTCTTC.